This TCR beta chain comes out of a study of blood T cell repertoires in COVID-19. At the level of the study: The study drew acute and convalescent COVID-19 samples from the United States, Italy and Spain.

V shed 3 bases and J 0 bases; nucleotides not matched to a gene: 2. The germline V gene has CDR1 KGHDR and CDR2 SFDVKD. This CDR3 has 16 amino acids. Under the authors' procedure: How many nucleated cells were present was estimated from reference gene primer amplification. Assay used: immunoSEQ multiplex PCR; TCRdb lists only in-frame clones, some missing. V and J calls and clone size are given by that table; D and trimming were obtained from the DNA. The sample comprises more than 80,000 clones, more than 75% of which are singletons, and 15% to 20% rests with the top ten. This clone has only one observation.

The chain couples TRBV24-1 to TRBJ2-3; 10 nucleotides agree with TRBD2. Source material: peripheral blood. This sequence originates from a woman older than 75 with active or convalescent COVID-19. DNA of the CDR3: TGTGCCACCAGTGATCAAGCGGGGGGGAGCACAGATACGCAGTATTTT. Residues: CATSDQAGGSTDTQYF.